Listed below are T cell receptor beta chains from one sample, sequenced in a study of T cells in Graves' hyperthyroidism and ophthalmopathy. From the multiplex PCR reads, TCRdb called clonotypes with MiXCR, one entry per CDR3 protein. This sample has 750,000 to 900,000 distinct CDR3 sequences; 38% occur once, and the top ten carry 7% to 10%. Sample: blood. The receptors were sampled from a young man with Graves' hyperthyroidism. Each CDR3 is given with its conserved first and last residue. A D gene is named only where the DNA matches it firmly. Rows may omit the clone size; those that give it use once, few, many or a size class.

v_call	j_call	clone_size	d_call	cdr3_nt	cdr3_aa
TRBV7-8	TRBJ2-5	many	NA	TGTGCCAGCAGCTTATGGTTCAGCCAAGAGACCCAGTACTTC	CASSLWFSQETQYF
TRBV19	TRBJ2-2	few	NA	TGTGCCAGCTGTTCCAGGCTCGACACCGGGGAGCTGTTTTTT	CASCSRLDTGELFF
TRBV7-3	TRBJ2-7	once	TRBD2	TGTGCCAGCAGCTTAATGACTAGCGGGGATGAGCAGTACTTC	CASSLMTSGDEQYF
TRBV10-3	TRBJ1-4	NA	TRBD1	TGTGCCAGCAGCGACCCGGACAGGGGGGACGAAAAACTGTTTTTT	CASSDPDRGDEKLFF
TRBV7-8	TRBJ1-5	many	NA	TGTGCCAGCAGCTCGACAGGCACGAATCAGCCCCAGCATTTT	CASSSTGTNQPQHF
TRBV11-2	TRBJ1-2	NA	NA	TGTGCCAGCAGCTTCCTACTGTCGGGCGGGGGGCGTAACTATGGCTACACCTTC	CASSFLLSGGGRNYGYTF
TRBV19	TRBJ1-5	NA	NA	TGTGCCACCGCCCGGGGGAATAGCAATCAGCCCCAGCATTTT	CATARGNSNQPQHF
TRBV7-9	TRBJ2-7	many	NA	TGTGCCAGCAGCCCACCGGGACCTACCTACGAGCAGTACTTC	CASSPPGPTYEQYF
TRBV7-9	TRBJ1-2	many	NA	TGTGCCAGCAGCTTATTAGGAAAGGGCTACACCTTC	CASSLLGKGYTF
TRBV19	TRBJ1-4	NA	TRBD1	TGTGCCAGTAGTTCGGGACAGGGGATAACTAATGAAAAACTGTTTTTT	CASSSGQGITNEKLFF
TRBV5-6	TRBJ2-5	NA	NA	TGTGCCAGCAGCTTGGTGGCTAGAGCCAATGAGCAGTACTTC	CASSLVARANEQYF
TRBV6-5	TRBJ2-2	once	TRBD1	TGTGCCAGCAGTTACATCGGACAGGGAAAGACCGGGGAGCTGTTTTTT	CASSYIGQGKTGELFF
TRBV20-1	TRBJ1-1	NA	TRBD1	TGCAGTGCTAGAGAACAAGGCCTGGACAGGGGAACCTACACTGAAGCTTTCTTT	CSAREQGLDRGTYTEAFF
TRBV10-3	TRBJ2-7	NA	NA	TGTGCCAACAGTTACTCACCGACTAGGGCGGACCTCGAGCAGTACTTC	CANSYSPTRADLEQYF
TRBV30	TRBJ1-1	NA	NA	TGTGCCTGGAGTGTAATGGCAGATGAAGCTTTCTTT	CAWSVMADEAFF
TRBV25-1	TRBJ2-7	NA	NA	TGTGCCAGCAGTTTTCTGGTCGAGCAGTACTTC	CASSFLVEQYF
TRBV5-4	TRBJ1-4	NA	NA	TGTGCCAGCAGCTTTAGGGGTCCTGGTGAAAAACTGTTTTTT	CASSFRGPGEKLFF
TRBV29-1	TRBJ2-5	many	NA	TGCAGCGTTGAAGCCAGCGAGGGCTCGGAGACCCAGTACTTC	CSVEASEGSETQYF
TRBV7-2	TRBJ1-2	NA	NA	TGTGCCAACAGCTCGGGACAACTTAACTATGGCTACACCTTC	CANSSGQLNYGYTF
TRBV19	TRBJ1-6	many	NA	TGTGCCAGTAGTATGGTTCGGGAACAGCCGAATTCACCCCTCCACTTT	CASSMVREQPNSPLHF
TRBV20-1	TRBJ1-5	NA	TRBD1	TGCAGTGCTACGTACGACAGGGGCAATCAGCCCCAGCATTTT	CSATYDRGNQPQHF
TRBV29-1	TRBJ2-5	many	NA	TGCAGCGTTGAAGATCGGCGGGGTCCAGAGACCCAGTACTTC	CSVEDRRGPETQYF
TRBV11-2	TRBJ1-5	many	NA	TGTGCCAGCAGCGAACCCTATCAGCCCCAGCATTTT	CASSEPYQPQHF
TRBV20-1	TRBJ2-5	NA	TRBD1	TGCAGTGCCAACCCCGGGACAGTCCCCCAAGAGACCCAGTACTTC	CSANPGTVPQETQYF
TRBV19	TRBJ2-2	NA	TRBD2	TGTGCCAGTAGTAATAGACTAGCGATGGTCTTCGAGGAGCTGTTTTTT	CASSNRLAMVFEELFF
TRBV7-9	TRBJ2-6	many	NA	TGTGCCAGCAGCCCCCATACCTCTGGGGCCAACGTCCTGACTTTC	CASSPHTSGANVLTF
TRBV20-1	TRBJ2-5	once	NA	TGCAGTGCTAGGGGTGGGGTAGGGCAAGAGACCCAGTACTTC	CSARGGVGQETQYF
TRBV5-1	TRBJ2-7	many	NA	TGCGCCAGCAGCACGGAACCCGACGGTTACGAGCAGTACTTC	CASSTEPDGYEQYF